This entry concerns a single T cell receptor (beta chain). The data are from a study of Ad26.COV2.S vaccination and SARS-CoV-2 variants. Study information: Participant was drawn from the COV1001 Ad26.COV2.S trial arm. Once or twice, 56 days apart, Ad26.COV2.S was delivered intramuscularly.

As to treatment: some 20 received Ad26.COV2.S at low or high dose, single or two shots; five or six received placebo; per-sample allocation not given. Samples came from day 63 after the first vaccine or placebo injection. With 7 bases clipped from V and 2 bases from J, the junction kept 12 bases outside the gene matches. CDR1 and CDR2 from the germline V gene are SGHRS and YFSETQ. This CDR3 spans 17 amino acids. Assay: immunoSEQ multiplex PCR; the TCRdb copy retains only in-frame clones and omits some. The sample shows a few hundred thousand clones, roughly four fifths of them seen only once. The receptor was isolated from a person aged 18-65 years who received the Ad26.COV2.S COVID-19 vaccine or a placebo. Source: peripheral blood, taken in a trial of Ad26.COV2.S vaccine versus placebo. The chain has TRBV5-1 and TRBJ2-6; 7 nucleotides agree with TRBD1. In DNA, the CDR3 is TGCGCCAGCTGGAAAAGACAGGGCCCCCCTGGGGCCAACGTCCTGACTTTC. This gives the protein CASWKRQGPPGANVLTF. The full variable domain, its missing parts supplied by reference TRBV5-1 and TRBJ2-6, is KAGVTQTPRYLIKTRGQQVTLSCSPISGHRSVSWYQQTPGQGLQFLFEYFSETQRNKGNFPGRFSGRQFSNSRSEMNVSTLELGDSALYLCASWKRQGPPGANVLTFGAGSRLTVL.